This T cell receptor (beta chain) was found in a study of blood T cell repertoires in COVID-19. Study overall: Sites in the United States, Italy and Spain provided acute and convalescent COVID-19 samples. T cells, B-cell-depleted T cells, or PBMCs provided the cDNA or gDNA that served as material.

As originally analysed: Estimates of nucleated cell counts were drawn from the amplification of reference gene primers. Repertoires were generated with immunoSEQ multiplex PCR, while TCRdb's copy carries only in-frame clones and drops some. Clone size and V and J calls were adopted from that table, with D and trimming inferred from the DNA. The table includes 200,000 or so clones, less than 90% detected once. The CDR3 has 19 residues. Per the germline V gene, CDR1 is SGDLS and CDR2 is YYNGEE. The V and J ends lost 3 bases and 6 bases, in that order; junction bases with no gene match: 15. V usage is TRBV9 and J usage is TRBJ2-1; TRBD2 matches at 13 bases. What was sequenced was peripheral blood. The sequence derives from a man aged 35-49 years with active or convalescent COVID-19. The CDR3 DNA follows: TGTGCCAGCAGCGCCTCGACTAGCGGGGGGATGATCGTCCCCAATGAGCAGTTCTTC. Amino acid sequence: CASSASTSGGMIVPNEQFF.